This T cell receptor (beta chain) was sequenced in a study of blood T cell repertoires in COVID-19. Study in general: Samples representing acute and convalescent COVID-19 were sourced from the United States, Italy and Spain. T cells, B-cell-depleted T cells, or PBMCs supplied cDNA or gDNA.

Germline CDR1 DFQATT, CDR2 SNEGSKA (reference sequence). V dropped 3 bases and J dropped 6 bases, with 10 bases sitting between them. This CDR3 contains 12 residues. Original methodology: Quantification of nucleated cells was approximated via reference gene primer amplification. Clones were sequenced by immunoSEQ multiplex PCR, and TCRdb holds only the in-frame ones, with some missing. V and J calls and clone size are those listed in that table; D and trimming were worked out from the DNA. The profile shows a few hundred thousand clones, approximately 87% of them singletons. The sample consisted of peripheral blood. The V call is TRBV20-1, the J call TRBJ2-3; a possible D gene is TRBD2 (5 bases). The TCR sequence derives from a human donor in a cohort sampled during active COVID-19. The CDR3 DNA is TGCAGTGCTAGTGGCGGGTCCGATACGCAGTATTTT. It yields the protein CSASGGSDTQYF.